The 7 T cell receptor beta chains given below trace back to one sample, sequenced in a study of tumor and adjacent non-tumor tissue in lung cancer. Three rounds of nested PCR, following a modified ARM-PCR protocol, produced the TCRbeta library. TCRdb re-derived calls from the multiplex PCR reads in MiXCR, one entry per CDR3 protein. This table holds 100,000 or so distinct CDR3 sequences, around three quarters found once. The template was RNA from unsorted bulk tissue. This non-tumor lung sample came from over 3 cm beyond the tumor edge. The sample was distant non-tumor lung tissue. All receptors derive from a man aged 55 to 70 with small cell lung cancer.

V is TRBV6-5 and J is TRBJ2-5, with a possible D match to TRBD1 (5 bases). Trimming shortened V by 7 bases and J by 3 bases, and 18 bases separated the two germline ends. The germline V gene has CDR1 MNHEY and CDR2 SVGAGI. The CDR3 is 15 amino acids. CDR3 sequence reads: CASTPLGALKETQYF. The CDR3 DNA sequence: TGTGCCAGCACACCCCTTGGGGCCCTTAAAGAGACCCAGTACTTC.

This clonotype was recorded once. The junction and the germline gene differ at one end; a read error may be behind it. The chain combines TRBV6-1 with TRBJ2-3; D possibly corresponds to TRBD2 (6 bases). This CDR3 is built from 15 residues. Germline V gene sequence: CDR1 MNHNS, CDR2 SASEGT. Here the CDR3 DNA reads TGTGCCAGCAGTGAAGCAACAACTAGCACAGATATGCAGTATTTT. Amino acid sequence: CASSEATTSTDMQYF.

On this clonotype: A read error may produce the germline difference seen at one junction end. This chain links TRBV11-2 with TRBJ2-3; 13 bases line up with TRBD2. The CDR3 is made up of 14 amino acids. CDR1 is SGHAT, CDR2 FQNNGV, per germline. The CDR3 DNA sequence: TGTGCCGACCACGGACTAGCGGGAGCAGATACACAGTATTTT. This translates into CADHGLAGADTQYF.

As for this clonotype: Since no conserved phenylalanine or tryptophan closes the CDR3, a read error is the likely cause. This chain connects TRBV12-3 or TRBV12-4 to TRBJ2-1, with D unclear. The V end was cut by 0 bases, the J end by 8 bases, with 8 bases between. This CDR3 is built from 13 residues. CDR3 loop: CASSLARFDEQFL. The DNA for the CDR3 is TGTGCCAGCAGTTTAGCTAGATTTGATGAGCAGTTCCTC.

The chain employs TRBV6-1 and TRBJ1-4; D gene unclear. The CDR3 is 15 residues long. The germline gives CDR1 MNHNS, CDR2 SASEGT. V was shortened by 5 bases and J by 7 bases, with 17 bases between the two germline ends. CDR3 protein: CASSIMTGGSEKLFF. The CDR3, as DNA: TGTGCCAGCAGTATTATGACGGGAGGTAGTGAAAAACTGTTTTTT.

The chain joins TRBV5-8 to TRBJ2-5; either TRBD1 or TRBD2 may fit D (6 bases each). The V gene's germline CDR1 is SGHTS and CDR2 YDEGEE. The CDR3 contains 17 residues. The DNA of the CDR3 is TGTGTCATCAGCGCCTACCCCCAGGGGAGGCTGATGGAGACCCAGTACTTC. Translating gives CVISAYPQGRLMETQYF.

Many counts were recorded for this clonotype. This chain connects TRBV20-1 to TRBJ1-2; D is perhaps TRBD1 (5 bases). Germline V gives CDR1 DFQATT, CDR2 SNEGSKA (reference sequence). Trimming took off 0 bases at V and 3 bases at J, with 11 bases between the two ends. This CDR3 has 14 residues. The CDR3 coding sequence is TGCAGTGCTAGAGAGTCAGGGTGGGACTATGGCTACACCTTC. Translation gives CSARESGWDYGYTF.